This T cell receptor (beta chain) derives from a study of T cell clonotyping in hematopoietic cell transplantation. Broader study findings: Few recipient clonotypes overlapped donors; over 95% were de novo at given depth. No sorting was done, leaving CD4 and CD8 contributions mixed. After transplant, recipient diversity fell while pathologically expanded clonotypes grew through day 180.

Here immunoSEQ multiplex PCR was the method, and the copy in TCRdb shows in-frame clones only, minus some. The sample shows around 11,000 clones, 89% of them seen only once. Comments on this clone: As yet, its antigen is unknown.

The CDR3 is 13 residues long. The germline CDR1 and CDR2 sequences are SNHLY and FYNNEI. The V segment lost 7 bases and the J segment 6 bases; nucleotides outside the gene matches: 3. The receptor comes from a female patient in her 60s who had an allogeneic stem cell transplant from an unrelated donor, so the T cells may come from the graft donor. Some clones in this sample may be carry-over from other donors' samples. The sequencing used PBMCs, collected 100 days after allogeneic stem cell transplant. The chain links TRBV2 to TRBJ2-1; 10 bases match TRBD1. DNA for the CDR3: TGTGCCAGCACCGACAGGGGGCCCAATGAGCAGTTCTTC. Its translation: CASTDRGPNEQFF. The variable domain in full, with the rest retrieved from reference TRBV2 and TRBJ2-1, is EPEVTQTPSHQVTQMGQEVILRCVPISNHLYFYWYRQILGQKVEFLVSFYNNEISEKSEIFDDQFSVERPDGSNFTLKIRSTKLEDSAMYFCASTDRGPNEQFFGPGTRLTVL.